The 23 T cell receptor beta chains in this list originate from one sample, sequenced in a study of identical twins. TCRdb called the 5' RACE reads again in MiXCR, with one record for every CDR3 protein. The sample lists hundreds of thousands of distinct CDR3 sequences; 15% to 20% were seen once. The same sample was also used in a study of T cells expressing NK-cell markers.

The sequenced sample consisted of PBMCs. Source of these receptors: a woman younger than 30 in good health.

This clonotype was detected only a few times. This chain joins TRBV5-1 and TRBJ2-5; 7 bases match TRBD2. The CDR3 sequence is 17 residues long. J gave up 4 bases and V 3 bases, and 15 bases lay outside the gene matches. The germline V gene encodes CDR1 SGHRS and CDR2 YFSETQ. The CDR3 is CASSYGRGGSEGETQYF. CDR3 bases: TGCGCCAGCAGCTATGGAAGGGGCGGGAGTGAAGGAGAGACCCAGTACTTC.

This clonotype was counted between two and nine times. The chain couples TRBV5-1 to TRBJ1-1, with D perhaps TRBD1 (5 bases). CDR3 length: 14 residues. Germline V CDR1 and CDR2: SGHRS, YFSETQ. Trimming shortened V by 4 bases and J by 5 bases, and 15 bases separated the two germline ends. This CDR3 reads CASSRRRTGTEAFF. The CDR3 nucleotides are TGCGCCAGCAGCCGCAGACGAACAGGAACTGAAGCTTTCTTT.

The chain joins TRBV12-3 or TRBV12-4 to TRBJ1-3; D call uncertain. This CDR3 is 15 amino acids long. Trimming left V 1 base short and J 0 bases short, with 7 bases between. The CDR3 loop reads CASSLGSTSGNTIYF. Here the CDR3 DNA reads TGTGCCAGCAGTTTAGGCTCAACCTCTGGAAACACCATATATTTT.

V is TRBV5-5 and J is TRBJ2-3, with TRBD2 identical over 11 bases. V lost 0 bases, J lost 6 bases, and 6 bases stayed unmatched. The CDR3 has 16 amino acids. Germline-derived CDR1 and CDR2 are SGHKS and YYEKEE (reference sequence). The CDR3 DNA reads TGTGCCAGCAGCTTGGCACTAGCGGGAGTGGTGGATACGCAGTATTTT. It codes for CASSLALAGVVDTQYF.

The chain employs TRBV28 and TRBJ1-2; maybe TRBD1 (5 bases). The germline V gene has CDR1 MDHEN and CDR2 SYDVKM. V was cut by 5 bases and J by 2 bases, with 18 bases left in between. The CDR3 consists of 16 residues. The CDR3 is CASSTIGHTSNYGYTF. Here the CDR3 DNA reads TGTGCCAGCAGTACCATCGGACACACATCCAACTATGGCTACACCTTC.

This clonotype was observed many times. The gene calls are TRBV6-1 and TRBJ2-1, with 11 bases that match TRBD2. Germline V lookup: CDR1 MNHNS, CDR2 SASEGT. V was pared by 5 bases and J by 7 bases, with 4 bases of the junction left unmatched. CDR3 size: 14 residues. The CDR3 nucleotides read TGTGCCAGCAGTAGGGGGACTAGCGGAAATGAGCAGTTCTTC. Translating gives CASSRGTSGNEQFF.

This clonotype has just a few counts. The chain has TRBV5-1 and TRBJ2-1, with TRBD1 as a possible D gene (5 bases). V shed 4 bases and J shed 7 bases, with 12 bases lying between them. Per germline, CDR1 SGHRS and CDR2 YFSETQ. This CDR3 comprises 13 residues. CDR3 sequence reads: CASSQTQGNEQFF. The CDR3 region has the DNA TGCGCCAGCAGCCAAACTCAGGGAAATGAGCAGTTCTTC. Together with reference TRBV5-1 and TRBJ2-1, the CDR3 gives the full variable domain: KAGVTQTPRYLIKTRGQQVTLSCSPISGHRSVSWYQQTPGQGLQFLFEYFSETQRNKGNFPGRFSGRQFSNSRSEMNVSTLELGDSALYLCASSQTQGNEQFFGPGTRLTVL.

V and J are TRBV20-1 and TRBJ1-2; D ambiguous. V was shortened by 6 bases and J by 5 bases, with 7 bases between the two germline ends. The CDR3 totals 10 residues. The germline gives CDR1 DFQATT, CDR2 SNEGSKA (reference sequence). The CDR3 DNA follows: TGCAGTGCGGCAGAGTATGGCTACACCTTC. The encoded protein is CSAAEYGYTF.

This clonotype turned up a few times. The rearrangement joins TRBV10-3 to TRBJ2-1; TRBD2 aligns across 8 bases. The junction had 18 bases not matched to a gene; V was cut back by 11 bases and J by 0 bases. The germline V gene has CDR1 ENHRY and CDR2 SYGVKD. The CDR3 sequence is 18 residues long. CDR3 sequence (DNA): TGTGCCTCTCGACCACTTCTGACTAGCGAGAGCTCCTACAATGAGCAGTTCTTC. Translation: CASRPLLTSESSYNEQFF.

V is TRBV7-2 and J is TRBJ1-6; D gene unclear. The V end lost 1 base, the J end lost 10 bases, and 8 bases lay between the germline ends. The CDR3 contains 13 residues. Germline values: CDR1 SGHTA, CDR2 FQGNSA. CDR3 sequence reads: CASSLEQLSPLHF. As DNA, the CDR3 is TGTGCCAGCAGCTTAGAGCAATTATCACCCCTCCACTTT.

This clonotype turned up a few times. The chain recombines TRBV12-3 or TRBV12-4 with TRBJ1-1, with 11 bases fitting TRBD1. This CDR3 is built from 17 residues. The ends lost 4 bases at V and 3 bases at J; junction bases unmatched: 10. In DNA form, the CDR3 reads TGTGCCAGCAGTTCCCTATTGCCGGGACAGGGGGACACTGAAGCTTTCTTT. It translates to CASSSLLPGQGDTEAFF.

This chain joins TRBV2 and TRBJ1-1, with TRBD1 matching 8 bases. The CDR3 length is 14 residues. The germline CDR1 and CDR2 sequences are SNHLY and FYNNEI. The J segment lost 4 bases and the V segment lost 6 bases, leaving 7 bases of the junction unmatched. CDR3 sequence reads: CASREDRVITEAFF. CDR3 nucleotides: TGTGCCAGCAGGGAGGACAGGGTAATCACTGAAGCTTTCTTT.

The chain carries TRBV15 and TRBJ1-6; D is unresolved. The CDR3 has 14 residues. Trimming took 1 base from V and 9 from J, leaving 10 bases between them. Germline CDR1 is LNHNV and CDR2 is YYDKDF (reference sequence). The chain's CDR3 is CATSRGGGFSPLHF. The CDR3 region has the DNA TGTGCCACCAGCAGAGGTGGTGGTTTTTCACCCCTCCACTTT.

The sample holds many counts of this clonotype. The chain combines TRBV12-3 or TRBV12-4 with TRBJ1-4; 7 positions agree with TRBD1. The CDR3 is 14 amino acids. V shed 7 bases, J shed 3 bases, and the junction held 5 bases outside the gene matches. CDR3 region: CASTQTGSNEKLFF. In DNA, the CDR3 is TGTGCCAGCACGCAGACAGGGTCTAATGAAAAACTGTTTTTT.

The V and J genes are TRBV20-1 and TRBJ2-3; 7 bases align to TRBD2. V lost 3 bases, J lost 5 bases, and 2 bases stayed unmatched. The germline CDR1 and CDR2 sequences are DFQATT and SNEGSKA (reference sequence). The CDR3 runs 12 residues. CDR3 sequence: CSASSGGDTQYF. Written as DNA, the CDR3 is TGCAGTGCTAGTTCGGGGGGAGATACGCAGTATTTT.

CDR3 DNA sequence: TGTGCCAGCAGCCCCGGACTAGTTACGAATGAGCAGTTCTTC. It specifies CASSPGLVTNEQFF. V is TRBV7-9 and J is TRBJ2-1; 7 bases match TRBD2. Germline V gives CDR1 SEHNR, CDR2 FQNEAQ (reference sequence). V lost 5 bases, J lost 7 bases, and 8 bases stayed unmatched. This CDR3 is 14 amino acids long.

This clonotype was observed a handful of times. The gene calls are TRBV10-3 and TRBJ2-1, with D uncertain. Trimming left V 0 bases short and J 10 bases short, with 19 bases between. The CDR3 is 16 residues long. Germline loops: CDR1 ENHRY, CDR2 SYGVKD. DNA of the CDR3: TGTGCCATCAGTGAGTCCACAGTCCCCCAATCGAAGGAGCAGTTCTTC. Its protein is CAISESTVPQSKEQFF.

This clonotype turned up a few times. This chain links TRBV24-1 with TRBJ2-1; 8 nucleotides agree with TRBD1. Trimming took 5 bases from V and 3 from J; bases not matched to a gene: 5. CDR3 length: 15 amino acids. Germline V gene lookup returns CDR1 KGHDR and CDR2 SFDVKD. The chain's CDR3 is CATSAGGTNYNEQFF. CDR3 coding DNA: TGTGCCACCAGTGCAGGGGGCACTAACTACAATGAGCAGTTCTTC.

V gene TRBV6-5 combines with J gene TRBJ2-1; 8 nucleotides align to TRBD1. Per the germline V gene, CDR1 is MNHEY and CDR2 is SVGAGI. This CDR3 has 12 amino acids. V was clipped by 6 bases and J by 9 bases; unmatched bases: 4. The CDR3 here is CASSLQGGEQFF. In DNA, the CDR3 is TGTGCCAGCAGCCTACAGGGGGGTGAGCAGTTCTTC.

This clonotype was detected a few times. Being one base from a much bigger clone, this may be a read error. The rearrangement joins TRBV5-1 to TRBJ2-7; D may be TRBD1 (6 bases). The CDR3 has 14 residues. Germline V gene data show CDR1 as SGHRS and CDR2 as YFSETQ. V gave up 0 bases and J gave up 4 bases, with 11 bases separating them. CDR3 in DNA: TGCGCCAGCAGCTTGGAACAGGGATTATACGAGCAGTACTTC. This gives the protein CASSLEQGLYEQYF.

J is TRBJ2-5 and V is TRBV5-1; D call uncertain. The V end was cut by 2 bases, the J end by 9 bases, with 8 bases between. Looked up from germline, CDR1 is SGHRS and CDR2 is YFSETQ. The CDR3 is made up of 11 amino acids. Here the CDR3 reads CASSFSRAQYF. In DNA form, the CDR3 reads TGCGCCAGCAGCTTCTCTAGGGCCCAGTACTTC.

This CDR3 reads CSASEGALGNEQFF. For the CDR3, the DNA is TGCAGTGCTAGTGAAGGGGCGCTTGGCAATGAGCAGTTCTTC. The rearrangement uses TRBV20-1 and TRBJ2-1; a weak D match, TRBD1 (5 bases). The CDR3 length is 14 residues. CDR1 and CDR2 from the germline V gene are DFQATT and SNEGSKA (reference sequence). The ends were cut back, 3 bases at V and 6 bases at J, with 15 bases in the middle.

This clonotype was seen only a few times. The CDR3 loop reads CASSNRGSYEQYF. In DNA form, the CDR3 reads TGTGCCAGCAGTAATCGGGGTTCCTACGAGCAGTACTTC. The rearrangement uses TRBV12-3 or TRBV12-4 and TRBJ2-7, with D possibly matching TRBD2 (5 bases). Trimming shortened V by 5 bases and J by 1 base, and 9 bases separated the two germline ends. This CDR3 spans 13 amino acids.